The clone carrying this T cell receptor (beta chain) has a count of ten or more. The antigen is unknown. From roughly 390 ng of RNA, a library with molecular barcoded alpha/delta and beta/gamma adaptors was made. MiXCR, applied by TCRdb to the reads, yields one record per CDR3 protein. The sample includes around 25,000 distinct CDR3 sequences, 20% to 25% seen only once; the top ten take 47%. Germline CDR1 DFQATT, CDR2 SNEGSKA (reference sequence). V lost 6 bases, J lost 9 bases, and 10 bases stayed unmatched. This CDR3 region has 13 residues. The sample belongs to a study of read filtering for tumor transcriptome and immune sequencing. Study-level background: 8 patients were R-ISS I, some 16 were R-ISS II, roughly 7 were R-ISS III.

Study outcomes and limitations: In IR-seq, single-read clonotypes were roughly 82% of clonotypes but approximately 3.2% of reads.

Source material: a population of CD138-negative cells sorted from bone marrow. The chain couples TRBV20-1 to TRBJ2-1, with 8 nucleotides matching TRBD2. This clonotype was sampled from a donor at least 40 years old with multiple myeloma. The CDR3 DNA follows: TGCAGTGCCACCCCCGGGGGGGGAGTTGAGCAGTTCTTC. This gives the protein CSATPGGGVEQFF.